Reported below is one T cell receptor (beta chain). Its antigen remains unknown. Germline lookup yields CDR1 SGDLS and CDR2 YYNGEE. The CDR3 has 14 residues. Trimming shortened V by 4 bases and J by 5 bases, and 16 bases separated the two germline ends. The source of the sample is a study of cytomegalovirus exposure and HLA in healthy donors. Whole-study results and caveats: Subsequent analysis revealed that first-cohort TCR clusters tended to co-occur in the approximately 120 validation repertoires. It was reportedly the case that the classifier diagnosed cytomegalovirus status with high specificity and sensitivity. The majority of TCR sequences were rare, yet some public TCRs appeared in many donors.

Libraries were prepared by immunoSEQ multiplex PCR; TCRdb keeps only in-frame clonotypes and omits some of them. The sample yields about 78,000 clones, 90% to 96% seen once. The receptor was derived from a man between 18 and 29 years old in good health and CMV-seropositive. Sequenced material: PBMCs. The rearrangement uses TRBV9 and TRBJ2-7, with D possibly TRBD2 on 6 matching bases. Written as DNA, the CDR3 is TGTGCCAGCAGCCCAAAGGACTATATCCACGAGCAGTACTTC. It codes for CASSPKDYIHEQYF. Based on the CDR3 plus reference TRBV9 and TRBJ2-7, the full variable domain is DSGVTQTPKHLITATGQRVTLRCSPRSGDLSVYWYQQSLDQGLQFLIQYYNGEERAKGNILERFSAQQFPDLHSELNLSSLELGDSALYFCASSPKDYIHEQYFGPGTRLTVT.